This T cell receptor (beta chain) originates from a study of blood T cell repertoires in COVID-19. Study-wide context: Acute-phase and convalescent COVID-19 samples originated in the United States, Italy and Spain.

Ages ranged from roughly 18 to 100 years, with residence in 24 US areas. Two negative PCRs, clearance, or symptom resolution had been documented for recovered Cohort 3 donors. Sequencing was performed with immunoSEQ multiplex PCR; in TCRdb, only in-frame clones are kept and a portion is missing. The repertoire holds around 330,000 clones, around 91% seen once, with around a tenth in the top ten. The CDR3 is made up of 15 amino acids. The ends lost 5 bases at V and 2 bases at J; junction bases unmatched: 8. Germline V lookup: CDR1 MNHEY, CDR2 SVGAGI. The TCR was taken from a middle-aged woman who had recovered from COVID-19. Sample: PBMCs or T cells enriched from blood (not recorded which). The chain recombines TRBV6-5 with TRBJ1-2, with TRBD1 matching 7 bases. CDR3 sequence reads: CASSTTGPSNYGYTF. As DNA, the CDR3 is TGTGCCAGCAGTACGACAGGGCCCTCAAACTATGGCTACACCTTC.